This T cell receptor (beta chain) was recovered during a study of blood T cell repertoires in COVID-19 (dated by TCRdb to 2020 to 2021). About the full investigation: The collaborator samples originated in the United States, Italy and Spain and spanned the acute and convalescent phases of COVID-19. The samples were drawn from the first 160 participants of the ongoing ImmuneRACE study and from roughly 1,300 subjects provided by 6 global collaborators. A de-identified subject ID, COVID-19 status, age in years and sex were almost always included in the sample metadata. The repertoires were released in a freely available public database intended as a resource for research on the immune response to SARS-CoV-2. The prospective study material was composed of cDNA or gDNA derived from T cells, B-cell-depleted T cells, or PBMCs. Where available, HLA class I and class II types were obtained from metadata supplied by the sample provider rather than from assay-based typing. Deeply sampled blood TCRbeta repertoires from subjects exposed to, actively infected with, or recovered from COVID-19 were included in the dataset.

The investigation overall reported the following: Clinical and demographic metadata were provided uncurated, with the amount varying by source and participant.

TCRbeta CDR3 regions were amplified from genomic DNA by means of the immunoSEQ Assay, a bias-controlled multiplex PCR. On the authors' methods: The number of nucleated cells in each sample was estimated from the amplification of reference gene primers within the assay. To quantify the absolute abundance of each unique TCRbeta CDR3 rearrangement, sequence reads were collapsed and filtered. Productive Simpson clonality was computed per sample as the square root of Simpson's diversity index over productive rearrangements. The immuneACCESS repertoire file appears here via TCRdb, limited to in-frame rearrangements. These files lack a portion of the clones; in checked studies, under half of the deficit traces to unresolved V genes, and the cause of the others is not known. The DNA gave D and trimming, while V, J and clone size come from that table. For this sample there are some 64,000 clones; more than 65% appear just once. The ten most abundant clones make up about a fifth of the sample.

Each collaborating institution followed its own protocols to collect whole blood in K2EDTA tubes. For TCRbeta analysis, collaborators shipped samples in one of three forms: frozen whole blood, isolated PBMCs, or DNA extracted from either of those sample types. For CDR1 and CDR2, the germline V gene (reference sequence) lists LNHDA and SQIVND. The CDR3 contains 15 residues, cysteine and phenylalanine counted. Only CDR3 DNA is held: 45 bases, read in frame from base 1. The junction carries 20 bases between V and J, which are trimmed by 8 bases and 3 bases respectively. About this clone itself: The specificity of this receptor is unknown. No qualities accompany the bases; no much larger clone lies one base away.

Recombination linked TRBV19 to TRBJ2-7; TRBD1 is perhaps the D gene, given 7 matching bases. Sample: peripheral blood. The sequence was obtained from an elderly woman with active or convalescent COVID-19. The DNA sequence is TGTGCCAGTGGTGGGGTTGTGCAGGGGGGCTACGAGCAGTACTTC. Translated, it reads CASGGVVQGGYEQYF.